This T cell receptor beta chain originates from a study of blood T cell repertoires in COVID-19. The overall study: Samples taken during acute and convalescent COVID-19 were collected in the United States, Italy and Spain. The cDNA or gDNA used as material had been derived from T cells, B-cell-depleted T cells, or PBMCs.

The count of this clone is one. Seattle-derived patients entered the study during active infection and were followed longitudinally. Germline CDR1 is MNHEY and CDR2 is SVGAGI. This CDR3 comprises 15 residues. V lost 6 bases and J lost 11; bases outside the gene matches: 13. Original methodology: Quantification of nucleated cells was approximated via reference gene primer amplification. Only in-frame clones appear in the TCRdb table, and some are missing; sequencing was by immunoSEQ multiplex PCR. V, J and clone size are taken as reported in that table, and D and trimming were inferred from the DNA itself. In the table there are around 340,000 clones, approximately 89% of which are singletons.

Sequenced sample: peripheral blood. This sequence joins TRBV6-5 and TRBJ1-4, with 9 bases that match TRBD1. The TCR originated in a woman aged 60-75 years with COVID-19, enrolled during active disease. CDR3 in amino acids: CASSSGQGTSKKLFF. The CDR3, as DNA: TGTGCCAGCAGCTCTGGACAGGGGACCTCCAAGAAACTGTTTTTT.